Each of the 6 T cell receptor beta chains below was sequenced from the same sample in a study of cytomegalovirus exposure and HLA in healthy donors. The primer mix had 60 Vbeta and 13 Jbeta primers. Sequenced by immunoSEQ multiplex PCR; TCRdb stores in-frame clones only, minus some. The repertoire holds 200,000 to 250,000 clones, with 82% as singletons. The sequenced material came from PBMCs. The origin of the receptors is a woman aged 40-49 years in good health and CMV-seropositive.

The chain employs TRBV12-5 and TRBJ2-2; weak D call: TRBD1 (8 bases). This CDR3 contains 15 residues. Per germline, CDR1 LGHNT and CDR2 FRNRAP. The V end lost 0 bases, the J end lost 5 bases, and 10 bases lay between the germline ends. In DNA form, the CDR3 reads TGTGCTAGTGGTTTGGTACAGGGGGGGACCGGGGAGCTGTTTTTT. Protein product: CASGLVQGGTGELFF. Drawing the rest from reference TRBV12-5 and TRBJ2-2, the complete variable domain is DARVTQTPRHKVTEMGQEVTMRCQPILGHNTVFWYRQTMMQGLELLAYFRNRAPLDDSGMPKDRFSAEMPDATLATLKIQPSEPRDSAVYFCASGLVQGGTGELFFGEGSRLTVL.

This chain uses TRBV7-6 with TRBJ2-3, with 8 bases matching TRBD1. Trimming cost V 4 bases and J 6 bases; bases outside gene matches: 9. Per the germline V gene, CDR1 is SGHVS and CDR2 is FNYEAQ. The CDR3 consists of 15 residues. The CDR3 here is CASSSLGQATDTQYF. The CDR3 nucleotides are TGTGCCAGCAGCTCCCTGGGACAGGCTACGGATACGCAGTATTTT.

This chain's CDR3 is CASSQDQVAGDYEQYF. CDR3 DNA: TGCGCCAGCAGCCAAGATCAGGTAGCGGGGGACTACGAGCAGTACTTC. This chain uses TRBV4-3 with TRBJ2-5; 9 nucleotides match TRBD2. TRBJ2-7 explains the end of the DNA better; the J call may be wrong. The length of the CDR3 is 16 residues. Germline values: CDR1 LGHNA, CDR2 YSLEER.

The CDR3 DNA follows: TGTGCCAGCAGTTTACGGGAGGGGGCGGGCACAGATACGCAGTATTTT. As protein: CASSLREGAGTDTQYF. The V gene is TRBV27, the J gene TRBJ2-3; maybe TRBD2 (8 bases). The CDR3 totals 16 residues. CDR1 is MNHEY and CDR2 is SMNVEV in the germline V gene (reference sequence). V was trimmed by 2 bases and J by 1 base, leaving 13 bases between them.

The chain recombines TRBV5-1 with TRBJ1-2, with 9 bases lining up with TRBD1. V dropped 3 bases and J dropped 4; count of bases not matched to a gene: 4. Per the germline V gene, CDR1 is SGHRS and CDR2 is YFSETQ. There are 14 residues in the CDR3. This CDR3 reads CASSSGQGSYGYTF. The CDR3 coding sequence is TGCGCCAGCAGCTCAGGACAGGGGTCCTATGGCTACACCTTC.

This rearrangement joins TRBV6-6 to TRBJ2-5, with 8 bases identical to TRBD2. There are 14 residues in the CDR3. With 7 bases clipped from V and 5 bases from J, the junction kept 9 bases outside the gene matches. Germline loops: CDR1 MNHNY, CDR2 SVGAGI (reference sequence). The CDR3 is CASNHRGGDETQYF. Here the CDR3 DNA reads TGTGCCAGCAATCACCGGGGGGGGGATGAGACCCAGTACTTC.